This T cell receptor beta chain was profiled in a study of T cells in Graves' hyperthyroidism and ophthalmopathy. Study-wide results and caveats: Clonotypes that were expanded in thyroid above 0.001 mostly appeared in blood too.

From germline, CDR1 is SGHVS and CDR2 FQNEAQ. CDR3 length: 16 amino acids. J gave up 3 bases and V 5 bases, and 11 bases lay outside the gene matches. The TCR beta CDR3 regions underwent amplification using RNA transcripts as the source. The HTBI primer set drove a first-round RT-PCR of the TCR CDR3. TCRdb ran MiXCR on the multiplex PCR reads and lists one entry per CDR3 protein. The data show roughly 49,000 distinct CDR3 sequences, approximately 50% seen once. Comment on this clonotype: The antigen remains unidentified.

The V and J genes are TRBV7-8 and TRBJ2-5, with TRBD1 matching 8 bases. The sequence came from a man aged 18-30 years with Graves' hyperthyroidism. Sample: peripheral blood or thyroid tissue (not recorded which). The CDR3 here is CASSPPPGQVKETQYF. CDR3 DNA sequence: TGTGCCAGCAGCCCACCCCCGGGACAGGTCAAAGAGACCCAGTACTTC. The whole variable domain, filled in from reference TRBV7-8 and TRBJ2-5, reads GAGVSQSPRYKVAKRGQDVALRCDPISGHVSLFWYQQALGQGPEFLTYFQNEAQLDKSGLPSDRFFAERPEGSVSTLKIQRTQQEDSAVYLCASSPPPGQVKETQYFGPGTRLLVL.